These 6 T cell receptor beta chains were all obtained from the same sample, sequenced in a study of PD-1 blockade in classical Hodgkin lymphoma. All patients experienced relapse after autologous stem cell transplantation, and brentuximab vedotin exposure was variable. Assay: immunoSEQ multiplex PCR; the TCRdb copy retains only in-frame clones and omits some. The table shows about 46,000 clones, with about three quarters occurring only once. Specimen: peripheral blood mononuclear cells (PBMCs), collected before the second cycle of nivolumab. The receptors derive from a human donor with classical Hodgkin lymphoma.

This chain connects TRBV7-3 to TRBJ2-2; D not certain. V was cut by 6 bases and J by 0 bases, with 8 bases left in between. In germline, CDR1 is SGHTA, CDR2 FQGTGA. This CDR3 spans 14 amino acids. The CDR3 sequence is CASRQASNTGELFF. Here the CDR3 DNA reads TGTGCCAGCAGGCAGGCGTCGAACACCGGGGAGCTGTTTTTT.

V is TRBV11-2 and J is TRBJ2-7, with D unclear. There are 15 residues in the CDR3. The V gene lost 4 bases and the J gene lost 7 bases, with 20 bases spanning the gap. The V gene's germline CDR1 is SGHAT and CDR2 FQNNGV. CDR3 sequence: CASSSLPGPSGEQYF. Here the CDR3 DNA reads TGTGCCAGCAGCTCCCTCCCGGGCCCCTCAGGTGAGCAGTACTTC.

The chain combines TRBV28 with TRBJ2-7; tentatively, D is TRBD2 (6 bases). Per the germline V gene, CDR1 is MDHEN and CDR2 is SYDVKM. This CDR3 comprises 15 residues. Trimming took off 6 bases at V and 3 bases at J, with 18 bases between the two ends. CDR3 in amino acids: CASRPPGSGDYEQYF. In nucleotides, the CDR3 is TGTGCCAGCAGGCCCCCCGGGAGTGGAGACTACGAGCAGTACTTC.

This chain connects TRBV16 to TRBJ1-1; no definite D call. With 6 bases removed from V and 1 base from J, the gap between germline ends came to 6 bases. The length of the CDR3 is 12 residues. Germline CDR1 is KGHSY and CDR2 is FQNENV. DNA of the CDR3: TGTGCCAGCAGTTTAGGGAACACTGAAGCTTTCTTT. Its protein product is CASSLGNTEAFF.

V is TRBV7-2 and J is TRBJ2-2; D unclear. The CDR3 runs to 13 residues. V dropped 5 bases and J dropped 5 bases, with 9 bases sitting between them. Germline V gene lookup returns CDR1 SGHTA and CDR2 FQGNSA. The CDR3 sequence: CASSPQKTGELFF. Written as DNA, the CDR3 is TGTGCCAGCAGCCCCCAGAAGACCGGGGAGCTGTTTTTT.

The chain couples TRBV21-1 to TRBJ1-5. TRBV21-1 is a recognized pseudogene. This CDR3 is 14 amino acids long. CDR3 loop: CASSERGRTQPQHF. The CDR3 bases are TGTGCCAGCAGCGAACGGGGTAGGACTCAGCCCCAGCATTTT.